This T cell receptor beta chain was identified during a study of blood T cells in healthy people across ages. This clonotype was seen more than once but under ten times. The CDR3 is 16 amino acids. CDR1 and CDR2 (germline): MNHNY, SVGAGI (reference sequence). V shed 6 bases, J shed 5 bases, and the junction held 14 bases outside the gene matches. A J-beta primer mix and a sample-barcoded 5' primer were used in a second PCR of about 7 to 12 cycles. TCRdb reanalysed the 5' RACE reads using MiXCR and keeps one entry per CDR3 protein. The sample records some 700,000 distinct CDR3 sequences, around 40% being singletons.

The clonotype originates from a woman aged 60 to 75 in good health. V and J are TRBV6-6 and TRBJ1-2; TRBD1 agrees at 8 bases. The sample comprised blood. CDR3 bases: TGTGCCAGCAGCGACCGAGGACAGGGAGGGGTGTATGGCTACACCTTC. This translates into CASSDRGQGGVYGYTF.